The rows below give T cell receptor beta chains drawn from one sample of a study of TIL therapy for anti-PD-1-resistant metastatic lung cancer. TCRdb keeps only in-frame clones here, not all; method: immunoSEQ multiplex PCR. The sample lists tens of thousands of clones, 69% occurring once. Source: blood, taken at baseline. Source of these receptors: a person between 30 and 79 years old with non-small cell lung cancer. The CDR3 runs from the conserved cysteine through the conserved F or W. The D gene is left open where the match is weak. Size tells how often a clone was seen (once, few, many) or the class of an expanded clone, and some rows leave it out.

few,TRBV4-1,TRBJ1-2,TRBD1,CASSQGGPGGNYGYTF,TGCGCCAGCAGCCAAGGAGGTCCAGGGGGGAACTATGGCTACACCTTC
NA,TRBV5-4,TRBJ1-2,NA,CASSLGSGYGYTF,TGTGCCAGCAGCTTGGGTTCAGGTTATGGCTACACCTTC
NA,TRBV25-1,TRBJ2-7,NA,CASSDRLGEQYF,TGTGCCAGCAGTGATCGCTTGGGGGAGCAGTACTTC
NA,TRBV5-1,TRBJ2-7,NA,CASSLDYRNYEQYF,TGCGCCAGCAGCTTGGATTACAGGAACTACGAGCAGTACTTC
few,TRBV5-1,TRBJ1-5,NA,CASSTGTADQPQHF,TGCGCCAGCAGCACAGGGACGGCTGATCAGCCCCAGCATTTT
NA,TRBV28,TRBJ2-7,NA,CASGTYEQYF,TGTGCCAGCGGAACATACGAGCAGTACTTC
few,TRBV30,TRBJ1-5,NA,CAWSVQGFQPQHF,TGTGCCTGGAGTGTACAAGGATTTCAGCCCCAGCATTTT
NA,TRBV4-2,TRBJ2-7,TRBD2,CASSQASGGSYEQYF,TGTGCCAGCAGCCAAGCTAGCGGGGGCTCCTACGAGCAGTACTTC
few,TRBV5-4,TRBJ2-7,NA,CASSQGSRGQGPEQYF,TGTGCCAGCAGCCAAGGCTCCCGGGGACAAGGCCCCGAGCAGTACTTC
NA,TRBV7-9,TRBJ1-1,NA,CASTPYRNTEAFF,TGTGCCAGCACCCCGTACAGGAACACTGAAGCTTTCTTT
NA,TRBV12-2,TRBJ1-2,NA,CAMRRNNGYTF,TGTGCAATGAGGCGGAACAATGGCTACACCTTC
few,TRBV7-9,TRBJ1-1,NA,CASSLDGIPNTEAFF,TGTGCCAGCAGCTTAGACGGCATCCCGAACACTGAAGCTTTCTTT
NA,TRBV27,TRBJ1-5,NA,CASSPQGVNQPQHF,TGTGCCAGCAGCCCACAGGGCGTAAATCAGCCCCAGCATTTT
NA,TRBV7-8,TRBJ1-4,NA,CASSRRGTRDEKLFF,TGTGCCAGCAGCCGGAGGGGGACAAGGGATGAAAAACTGTTTTTT
NA,TRBV29-1,TRBJ1-2,NA,CSVARAYGYTF,TGCAGCGTTGCCAGGGCCTATGGCTACACCTTC
NA,TRBV6-1,TRBJ1-5,NA,CASSGQGGQPQHF,TGTGCCAGCAGTGGGCAGGGCGGTCAGCCCCAGCATTTT
NA,TRBV2,TRBJ1-1,NA,CASIISVRDTEAFF,TGTGCCAGCATTATTTCGGTGAGAGACACTGAAGCTTTCTTT
NA,TRBV18,TRBJ1-3,NA,CASSPLGGRNTIYF,TGTGCCAGCTCACCACTCGGGGGTAGAAACACCATATATTTT
once,TRBV25-1,TRBJ1-4,NA,CASASTGHLVDEKLFF,TGTGCCAGCGCTTCGACGGGTCATCTTGTGGATGAAAAACTGTTTTTT
few,TRBV5-1,TRBJ1-2,NA,CASTSGGGNYGYTF,TGCGCCAGCACCTCGGGAGGGGGAAACTATGGCTACACCTTC
NA,TRBV11-3,TRBJ1-4,NA,CASSLWGRPNEKLFF,TGTGCCAGCAGCTTATGGGGCAGACCTAATGAAAAACTGTTTTTT
NA,TRBV12-5,TRBJ2-2,NA,CASGLYSGGHTGELFF,TGTGCTAGTGGACTTTATAGCGGAGGTCACACCGGGGAGCTGTTTTTT
NA,TRBV28,TRBJ1-1,NA,CASSFTVLEDAPITPLNTEAFF,TGTGCCAGCAGTTTTACAGTCTTGGAGGACGCGCCGATTACCCCATTGAACACTGAAGCTTTCTTT
NA,TRBV9,TRBJ2-3,NA,CASSVTGLITDTQYF,TGTGCCAGCAGCGTAACAGGGCTAATTACAGATACGCAGTATTTT
few,TRBV11-2,TRBJ1-4,NA,CASSLEGRLFF,TGTGCCAGCAGCTTAGAAGGAAGACTGTTTTTT
NA,TRBV5-1,TRBJ2-3,NA,CASSLWPGPSSDTQYF,TGCGCCAGCAGCTTGTGGCCGGGACCGAGCTCAGATACGCAGTATTTT
NA,TRBV4-1,TRBJ2-3,TRBD2,CASSQEASGGAYGTQYF,TGCGCCAGCAGCCAAGAGGCCAGCGGGGGGGCGTATGGTACGCAGTATTTT
once,TRBV7-9,TRBJ1-1,NA,CASSPWTAVTEAFF,TGTGCCAGCAGCCCATGGACGGCGGTGACTGAAGCTTTCTTT
NA,TRBV7-9,TRBJ2-2,NA,CASSLQGIIWELFF,TGTGCCAGCAGCTTACAGGGGATAATTTGGGAGCTGTTTTTT
NA,TRBV29-1,TRBJ2-7,NA,CSVARGGEQYF,TGCAGCGTCGCCAGGGGTGGCGAGCAGTACTTC
NA,TRBV5-1,TRBJ2-1,NA,CASSGGDSTNEQFF,TGCGCCAGCAGCGGAGGGGATTCAACGAATGAGCAGTTCTTC
NA,TRBV5-1,TRBJ2-7,NA,CASSLGLISYEQYF,TGCGCCAGCAGCTTGGGACTGATCTCCTACGAGCAGTACTTC